The 8 T cell receptor beta chains below come from one sample, sequenced in a study of patients and donors after allogeneic stem cell transplantation. TCRdb ran MiXCR on the RT-PCR reads and lists one entry per CDR3 protein. The sample includes 150,000 to 200,000 distinct CDR3 sequences, around 28% of them seen just once. Sequencing was done on a sample of blood, either unsorted or a sorted T cell fraction (not recorded which). All receptors derive from a human donor who was either an allogeneic HSCT recipient or a stem cell or donor lymphocyte infusion donor (not recorded which). It is not recorded whose cells these are; they may come from a transplant donor.

This clonotype has just a few counts. The chain is built from TRBV19 and TRBJ1-1; D not certain. CDR3 length: 13 residues. Trimming shortened V by 4 bases and J by 2 bases, and 8 bases separated the two germline ends. Germline CDR1 and CDR2: LNHDA and SQIVND (reference sequence). The CDR3 region is CASSTQRNTEAFF. DNA for the CDR3: TGTGCCAGTAGTACCCAGAGAAACACTGAAGCTTTCTTT.

The V call is TRBV6-5, the J call TRBJ1-6; no definite D call. V lost 6 bases, J lost 6 bases, and 24 bases lay in between. The length of the CDR3 is 18 residues. Germline CDR1 is MNHEY and CDR2 is SVGAGI. The CDR3: CASSLRATATTRNSPLHF. CDR3 sequence (DNA): TGTGCCAGCAGCCTACGGGCCACCGCTACAACCCGTAATTCACCCCTCCACTTT.

The CDR3 sequence is CASSLGLTSVNTQYF. In nucleotides, the CDR3 is TGTGCCAGCAGCCTAGGACTCACTAGCGTAAATACGCAGTATTTT. The chain recombines TRBV28 with TRBJ2-3; TRBD2 matches 7 bases. This CDR3 is built from 15 residues. In germline, CDR1 is MDHEN, CDR2 SYDVKM. V lost 6 bases and J lost 7; bases outside the gene matches: 13.

This clonotype was counted between two and nine times. This rearrangement joins TRBV28 to TRBJ1-1; D possibly corresponds to TRBD1 (6 bases). CDR1 is MDHEN, CDR2 SYDVKM, per germline. The CDR3 consists of 15 residues. The ends were cut back, 3 bases at V and 0 bases at J, with 11 bases in the middle. The CDR3 DNA follows: TGTGCCAGCAGTTTTTGGGGGGGCATGAACACTGAAGCTTTCTTT. Protein: CASSFWGGMNTEAFF.

This chain connects TRBV5-1 to TRBJ2-1; weak D call: TRBD2 (5 bases). The CDR3 consists of 13 residues. V was cut by 4 bases and J by 9 bases, with 14 bases left in between. Germline CDR1 reads SGHRS; CDR2 reads YFSETQ. Written as DNA, the CDR3 is TGCGCCAGCAGCCCGGGGTGGGAGCGTGAGCAGTTCTTC. Translating it yields CASSPGWEREQFF.

The J gene is TRBJ1-3, the V gene TRBV7-8; no clear D. The germline CDR1 and CDR2 sequences are SGHVS and FQNEAQ. Trimming removed 6 bases at V and 3 bases at J, with 12 bases between. This CDR3 has 14 amino acids. The CDR3 DNA sequence: TGTGCCAGCAGTCTAGGAGCTAGTGGAAACACCATATATTTT. This sequence encodes CASSLGASGNTIYF.

The rearrangement joins TRBV28 to TRBJ2-4; D gene ambiguous. CDR1 is MDHEN, CDR2 SYDVKM, per germline. The CDR3 contains 16 residues. With 5 bases removed from V and 11 bases from J, the gap between germline ends came to 25 bases. The CDR3 region has the DNA TGTGCCAGCAGTCTCGCCTCAGTCGACACCTACTCTTTTCAGTACTTC. Encoded protein: CASSLASVDTYSFQYF.

This clonotype was counted only a few times. The rearrangement links TRBV5-1 to TRBJ2-5; D tentatively reads TRBD1 or TRBD2 (6 bases each). The CDR3 is 13 residues long. CDR1 is SGHRS, CDR2 YFSETQ, per germline. V was shortened by 3 bases and J by 5 bases, with 11 bases between the two germline ends. CDR3 loop: CASSYGGGETQYF. The CDR3 DNA reads as TGCGCCAGCAGCTACGGAGGGGGTGAGACCCAGTACTTC.